The clone carrying this T cell receptor beta chain came up a few times. Its antigen is not identified. This entry belongs to a study of T cells in Graves' hyperthyroidism and ophthalmopathy. Whole-study findings and limits: Model-based prediction identified ophthalmopathy a median roughly 6.1 months prior to its onset. Blood samples included most of the expanded thyroid clonotypes exceeding 0.001.

The V gene lost 0 bases and the J gene lost 0 bases, with 9 bases spanning the gap. Germline values: CDR1 PRHDT, CDR2 FYEKMQ (reference sequence). CDR3 length: 15 amino acids. RNA transcripts yielded amplified TCR beta CDR3 regions. A first-round RT-PCR of the TCR CDR3 used the HTBI primer set. In TCRdb, the multiplex PCR reads were re-called with MiXCR into one record per CDR3 protein. The table includes around 600,000 distinct CDR3 sequences, 45% detected once. Pregnant or lactating patients were excluded, as were those with uncontrolled infection or other autoimmune disease. Diagnostic assessment was based on clinical symptoms, serum thyroxine and TRAb, thyroid ultrasound and orbital computed tomography.

J is TRBJ2-7 and V is TRBV13, with unresolved D. Input material: peripheral blood or thyroid tissue (not recorded which). The TCR comes from an adult man with Graves' disease, either hyperthyroidism or ophthalmopathy (not recorded which). CDR3 sequence reads: CASSLGGGHSYEQYF. The DNA of the CDR3 is TGTGCCAGCAGCTTAGGCGGCGGCCACTCCTACGAGCAGTACTTC.